The following is a T cell receptor beta chain sequence with its context. The data stem from a study of beta chain features in type 1 diabetes. The study reverse transcribed the entire isolated RNA, so it sequenced expressed TCRB transcripts. Sequencing was performed with immunoSEQ multiplex PCR; in TCRdb, only in-frame clones are kept and a portion is missing. The repertoire holds some 150,000 clones, with approximately 52% as singletons. Trimming took 2 bases from V and 3 from J; bases not matched to a gene: 1. The length of the CDR3 is 14 residues. The source is a young man in good health. What was sequenced was Tregs from blood. The chain recombines TRBV23-1 with TRBJ2-7, with 10 bases aligning to TRBD1. TRBV23-1 is assigned to the ORF class and has an uncertain function. DNA of the CDR3: TGCGCCAGCAGTCAACGGACAGGGGGCTACGAGCAGTACTTC. Protein sequence: CASSQRTGGYEQYF.